Listed below are T cell receptor beta chains from one sample, sequenced in a study of beta chain features in type 1 diabetes. Assay: immunoSEQ multiplex PCR; the TCRdb copy retains only in-frame clones and omits some. The repertoire holds under 90,000 clones, about 32% seen once, with roughly 0.44% in the top ten. Input material: stem cell memory CD4+ T cells from blood. The receptor source for this set is a woman in her late teens or twenties in good health. CDR3s include the opening cysteine and the closing phenylalanine or tryptophan. A D gene is named only where the DNA matches it firmly. Clone size appears in some rows only: once, few, many, or a class for an expanded clone.

-	TRBJ2-1	TRBD2	TRBV5-4	CASSSPGLALSSYNEQFF	TGTGCCAGCAGCTCACCGGGACTAGCCCTGAGCTCCTACAATGAGCAGTTCTTC
-	TRBJ1-2	TRBD1	TRBV5-4	CASSWDRADSGYTF	TGTGCCAGCAGCTGGGACAGGGCAGATTCTGGCTACACCTTC
-	TRBJ2-5	TRBD1	TRBV5-1	CATGTGEETQYF	TGCGCCACAGGGACAGGAGAAGAGACCCAGTACTTC
few	TRBJ1-2	TRBD1	TRBV6-5	CASGQGAPQGGYTF	TGTGCCAGCGGGCAGGGGGCGCCCCAAGGTGGCTACACCTTC
few	TRBJ1-1	TRBD1	TRBV4-2	CASSQDRDRAKGEAFF	TGTGCCAGCAGCCAAGACAGGGACAGGGCAAAAGGTGAAGCTTTCTTT
few	TRBJ1-5	-	TRBV19	CASSTEQSYQPQHF	TGTGCCAGTAGTACCGAACAGAGCTATCAGCCCCAGCATTTT
-	TRBJ1-2	TRBD1	TRBV4-1	CASSQDRGRFYGYTF	TGCGCCAGCAGCCAAGACAGGGGGAGGTTTTATGGCTACACCTTC
-	TRBJ2-3	TRBD2	TRBV5-6	CASSTFAGATDTQYF	TGTGCCAGCAGCACCTTCGCGGGAGCGACAGATACGCAGTATTTT
-	TRBJ1-1	-	TRBV15	CATSRDNRAGTEAFF	TGTGCCACCAGCAGAGATAACAGGGCTGGCACTGAAGCTTTCTTT
-	TRBJ1-2	TRBD1	TRBV5-6	CASSLAQGADFGYGYTF	TGTGCCAGCAGCTTGGCACAGGGGGCGGATTTTGGCTATGGCTACACCTTC
-	TRBJ1-1	-	TRBV27	CASSFFRINRDRTEAFF	TGTGCCAGCAGTTTCTTCAGGATCAACAGGGATCGAACTGAAGCTTTCTTT
few	TRBJ2-1	TRBD1	TRBV19	CASSTLRDRGHNEQFF	TGTGCCAGTAGCACCTTGCGGGACAGGGGGCACAATGAGCAGTTCTTC
few	TRBJ2-2	-	TRBV7-6	CASSLAPGGNTGELFF	TGTGCCAGCAGCTTAGCGCCCGGGGGGAACACCGGGGAGCTGTTTTTT
once	TRBJ2-2	-	TRBV9	CASSVGGGNTGELFF	TGTGCCAGCAGCGTAGGAGGTGGGAACACCGGGGAGCTGTTTTTT
-	TRBJ2-5	-	TRBV7-2	CASSLGEVQETQYF	TGTGCCAGCAGCTTAGGGGAGGTCCAAGAGACCCAGTACTTC
-	TRBJ1-5	TRBD1	TRBV30	CAWSEQGARQPQHF	TGTGCCTGGAGTGAACAGGGGGCTCGACAGCCCCAGCATTTT
-	TRBJ1-2	-	TRBV10-3	CAISDRGAYGYTF	TGTGCCATCAGTGACAGGGGAGCCTATGGCTACACCTTC
few	TRBJ1-5	TRBD1	TRBV5-1	CASSLGGTGGNQPQHF	TGCGCCAGCAGCTTGGGAGGGACAGGGGGCAATCAGCCCCAGCATTTT
once	TRBJ2-5	-	TRBV7-9	CASSLARGLQETQYF	TGTGCCAGCAGCCTTGCTCGGGGGTTACAAGAGACCCAGTACTTC
few	TRBJ2-3	TRBD1	TRBV5-4	CASSLAQWTGDTDTQYF	TGTGCCAGCAGCTTGGCCCAGTGGACAGGAGACACAGATACGCAGTATTTT